This T cell receptor (beta chain) is drawn from a study of CD8 T cells in Susac syndrome. V was clipped by 3 bases and J by 2 bases, with 11 bases between them. The CDR3 is 14 amino acids. In germline, CDR1 is DFQATT, CDR2 SNEGSKA (reference sequence). After extraction with the RNeasy kit, about 0.45 to 1 ug of the RNA was reverse transcribed using random hexamers. One entry per CDR3 protein results from TCRdb running MiXCR on the immunoSEQ multiplex PCR reads. The sample contains 140,000 to 150,000 distinct CDR3 sequences, approximately 96% of which appear only once. This TCR was sampled from a human donor with multiple sclerosis. V gene TRBV20-1 combines with J gene TRBJ1-5, with D possibly matching TRBD1 (5 bases). The material sequenced was CD4+ T cells from PBMCs. The CDR3 here is CSASSGAGNQPQHF. The CDR3 DNA reads TGCAGTGCTAGCTCCGGGGCGGGCAATCAGCCCCAGCATTTT.